The sequence of this T cell receptor (beta chain) was determined in a study of shared clonotypes between healthy human individuals (dated by TCRdb to 2018 to 2020). Background on the whole study: Three men and two women, aged 18 to 49 years, made up the cohort. To estimate repertoire size and how much clonotypes are shared between individuals, the study performed deep sequencing of blood TCR repertoires from a few healthy adults. Libraries were prepared and TCR repertoires were sequenced by different laboratories using diverse techniques, in order to increase sequencing depth and limit assay-specific biases. Per donor, leukapheresis produced somewhere between about 0.94 and 10 billion PBMCs.

Using the deep immunoSEQ assay, TCR CDR3 regions were amplified from genomic DNA by multiplex PCR. Genomic DNA extracted from each cell subset was distributed evenly over all wells of several immunoSEQ 96-well plates, and each plate served as one replicate. For unsorted PBMC, around 300 ng genomic DNA, equal to 30,000 or so T cell genomes, was loaded into each replicate PCR. Genomic DNA from unsorted PBMC was sequenced over ten immunoSEQ deep assay plates. Purified libraries were quantified with a Qubit 3.0 fluorometer, sized on a Bioanalyzer 2100, and re-quantified with the KAPA Library Quantification kit. Every immunoSEQ 96-well plate was sequenced on a separate single-read 150-cycle Illumina NextSeq 550 flow cell. In the original analysis: Because the immunoSEQ output included only junctional sequences and no quality scores, the filtering could not be the same as the filtering used for full-length reads. Sequences were annotated with PyIR, a Python wrapper for IgBLAST v1.9, using IMGT germline references to assign V/J genes and CDR3. Reads with weak V/J assignments (E-value above 1e-6), missing CDR3, stop codons, out-of-frame junctions, or ambiguous translated residues were removed. A V3J clonotype was defined by an identical inferred V gene, J gene, and CDR3 amino acid sequence. Percentage overlap between repertoires was computed as shared unique clonotypes divided by the size of the smaller repertoire. Repertoire richness was assessed with RTK rarefaction, the Chao1 estimator, and Recon v2.1 estimates of unobserved clonotypes. TCRdb provides this immuneACCESS table in a form limited to in-frame rearrangements. Some clones are lacking; in checked studies, under half of them reflect an unresolved V gene, and why the rest are absent is not known. V, J and clone size are those of that table, while D and trimming were read from the DNA. This sample lists about 470,000 clones; around 79% were detected once. 13% of the sample belongs to the ten largest clones.

On this clone: The clone's antigen remains unknown. The sample holds no much larger clone one base away, and base qualities are not on file.

Here is what the overall study found, with its caveats: Because the study included only a small number of donors, the genetic and exposure-history diversity represented was limited. Pairwise subsampling led to the expectation that sequencing depth would affect the degree of clonotype sharing among donors. Only blood was sampled, and tissue TCR repertoires likely differ from those in blood.

Healthy HIV-negative adults with no recently reported acute infections or vaccinations were included as donors. Every donor was a Caucasian adult living in Nashville, Tennessee, USA. For unsorted samples, tens of millions of PBMCs were counted and genomic DNA was extracted with the QIAamp DNA Blood Mini kit. Blood was obtained by leukapheresis, after which PBMCs were separated by Ficoll-Histopaque density gradient centrifugation and cryopreserved in liquid nitrogen vapor phase. Based on the germline V gene, the CDR1 and CDR2 sequences are SGHDN and FVKESK. V is cut by 4 bases and J by 0 bases, and the space between the germline ends is 13 bases. The CDR3 starts with the cysteine, ends with the phenylalanine, and has 15 residues. The DNA shown is the 45-base CDR3, in frame from base 1.

Input material: PBMCs. This sequence was found in a woman between 40 and 55 years old in good health. Some clones in this sample may be carry-over from other donors' samples. Rearrangement joined TRBV14 to TRBJ2-7; a tentative D match to TRBD2 spans 5 bases. The DNA sequence reads TGTGCCAGCAGCCTCGGGGATGGGAGCTCCTACGAGCAGTACTTC. Its protein is CASSLGDGSSYEQYF.